The clone carrying this TCR beta chain was counted many times. Its antigen is still unknown. This specimen belongs to a study of T cells in Graves' hyperthyroidism and ophthalmopathy. RNA transcripts gave rise to amplified TCR beta CDR3 regions. The HTBI primer set was used in a first-round RT-PCR of the TCR CDR3. TCRdb called the multiplex PCR reads again in MiXCR, with one record for every CDR3 protein. The repertoire includes fewer than 600,000 distinct CDR3 sequences, roughly 14% of them detected once, and less than 20% sits in the top ten. Diagnoses rested on clinical symptoms, serum thyroxine and TRAb, thyroid ultrasound and orbital computed tomography. Losses at the gene ends were 2 bases for V and 9 bases for J; bases not matched to a gene: 6. Germline assignment: CDR1 SNHLY and CDR2 FYNNEI. The CDR3 loop spans 16 amino acids. Whole-study findings and limits: Among thyroid clonotypes expanded above 0.001, most also appeared in blood. With a median lead of roughly 6.8 months before onset, the model predicted ophthalmopathy.

The V gene is TRBV2, the J gene TRBJ2-1; 14 nucleotides align to TRBD2. The specimen was blood. This TCR derives from a woman in her late teens or twenties with Graves' hyperthyroidism. The CDR3 is CASSEPGLAGAGEQFF. CDR3 sequence (DNA): TGTGCCAGCAGTGAACCGGGACTAGCGGGAGCGGGTGAGCAGTTCTTC. The full variable domain, with the rest looked up from reference TRBV2 and TRBJ2-1, is EPEVTQTPSHQVTQMGQEVILRCVPISNHLYFYWYRQILGQKVEFLVSFYNNEISEKSEIFDDQFSVERPDGSNFTLKIRSTKLEDSAMYFCASSEPGLAGAGEQFFGPGTRLTVL.